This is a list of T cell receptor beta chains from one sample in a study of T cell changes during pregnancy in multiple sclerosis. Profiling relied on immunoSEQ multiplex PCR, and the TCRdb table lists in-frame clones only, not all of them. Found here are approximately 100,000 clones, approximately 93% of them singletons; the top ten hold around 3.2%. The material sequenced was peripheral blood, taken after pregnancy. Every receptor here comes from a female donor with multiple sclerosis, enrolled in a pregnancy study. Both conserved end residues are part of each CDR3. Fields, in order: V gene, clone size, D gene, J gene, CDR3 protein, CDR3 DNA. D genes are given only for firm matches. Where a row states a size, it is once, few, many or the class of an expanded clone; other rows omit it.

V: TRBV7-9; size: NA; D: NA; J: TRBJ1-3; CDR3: CASSSVTGTNLGPGNTIYF; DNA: TGTGCCAGCAGCTCGGTTACCGGGACAAATTTAGGCCCTGGAAACACCATATATTTT
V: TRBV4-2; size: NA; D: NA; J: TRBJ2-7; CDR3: CASSQEQDYEQYF; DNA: TGTGCCAGCAGCCAAGAGCAGGACTACGAGCAGTACTTC
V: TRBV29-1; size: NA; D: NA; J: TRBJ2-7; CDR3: CSVEDRTSGLDQYF; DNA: TGCAGCGTTGAAGATCGTACATCGGGTCTAGACCAGTACTTC
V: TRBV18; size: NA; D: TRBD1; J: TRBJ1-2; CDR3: CASSPRTGRDLNYGYTF; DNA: TGTGCCAGCTCACCACGGACAGGACGAGACCTAAACTATGGCTACACCTTC
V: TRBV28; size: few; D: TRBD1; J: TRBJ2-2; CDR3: CASSFGQGSAGELFF; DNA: TGTGCCAGCAGTTTCGGACAGGGGTCGGCCGGGGAGCTGTTTTTT
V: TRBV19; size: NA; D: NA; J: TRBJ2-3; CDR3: CASSIGGVVTDTQYF; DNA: TGTGCCAGTAGTATAGGGGGGGTGGTCACAGATACGCAGTATTTT
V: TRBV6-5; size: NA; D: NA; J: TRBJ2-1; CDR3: CASSYGSHYNEQFF; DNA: TGTGCCAGCAGTTACGGGAGTCACTACAATGAGCAGTTCTTC
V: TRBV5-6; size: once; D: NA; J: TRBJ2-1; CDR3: CASSLMGQGSNEQFF; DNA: TGTGCCAGCAGCTTGATGGGTCAGGGTAGCAATGAGCAGTTCTTC
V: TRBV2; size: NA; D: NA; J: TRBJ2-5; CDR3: CASSEGDSGGRYF; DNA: TGTGCCAGCAGTGAAGGGGACAGCGGGGGCCGGTACTTC
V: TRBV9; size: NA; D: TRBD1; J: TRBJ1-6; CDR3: CASSVSGGPYNSPLHF; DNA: TGTGCCAGCAGCGTCTCAGGGGGTCCCTATAATTCACCCCTCCACTTT
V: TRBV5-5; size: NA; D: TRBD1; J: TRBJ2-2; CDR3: CASTFLQGAPGELFF; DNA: TGTGCCAGCACCTTTCTACAGGGGGCGCCCGGGGAGCTGTTTTTT
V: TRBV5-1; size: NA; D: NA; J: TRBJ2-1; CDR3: CASSLVSGYEQFF; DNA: TGCGCCAGCAGCTTGGTGTCTGGCTATGAGCAGTTCTTC
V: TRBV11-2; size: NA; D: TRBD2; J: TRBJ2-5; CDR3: CASSHGIGGLGETQYF; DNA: TGTGCCAGCAGCCACGGGATCGGGGGGTTGGGGGAGACCCAGTACTTC
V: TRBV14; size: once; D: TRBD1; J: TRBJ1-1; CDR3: CASSQRTGFNTEAFF; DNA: TGTGCCAGCAGCCAAAGGACAGGGTTTAACACTGAAGCTTTCTTT
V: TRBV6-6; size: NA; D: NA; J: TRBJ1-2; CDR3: CASSGTWGYGYTF; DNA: TGTGCCAGCAGTGGGACATGGGGATATGGCTACACCTTC
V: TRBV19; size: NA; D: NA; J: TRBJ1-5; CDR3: CAGGTESGPQHF; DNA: TGTGCCGGGGGGACGGAGTCAGGTCCCCAGCATTTT
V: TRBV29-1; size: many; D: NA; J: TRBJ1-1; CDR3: CSVKEDTEAFF; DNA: TGCAGCGTTAAGGAGGACACTGAAGCTTTCTTT
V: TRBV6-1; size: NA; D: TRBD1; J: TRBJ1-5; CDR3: CASSEGTGGSNQPQHF; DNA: TGTGCCAGCAGTGAAGGGACAGGCGGTAGCAATCAGCCCCAGCATTTT
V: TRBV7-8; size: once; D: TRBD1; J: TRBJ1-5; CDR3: CASSRDPGQINQPQHF; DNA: TGTGCCAGCAGCCGAGATCCGGGACAGATTAATCAGCCCCAGCATTTT
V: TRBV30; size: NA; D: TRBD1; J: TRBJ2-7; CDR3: CAWTSLGQNYEQYF; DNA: TGTGCCTGGACCTCTTTGGGACAGAACTACGAGCAGTACTTC
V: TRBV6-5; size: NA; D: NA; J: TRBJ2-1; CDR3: CASSYSSRGAYNEQFF; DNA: TGTGCCAGCAGTTACTCGAGCAGGGGGGCCTACAATGAGCAGTTCTTC
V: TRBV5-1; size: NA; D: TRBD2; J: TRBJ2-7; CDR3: CASSLVQRTSGGAFHEQYF; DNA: TGCGCCAGCAGCTTGGTCCAGCGGACTAGCGGGGGGGCCTTCCACGAGCAGTACTTC
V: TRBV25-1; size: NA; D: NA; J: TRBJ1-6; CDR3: CASSDRGSVVGNSPLHF; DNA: TGTGCCAGCAGTGACCGAGGGTCCGTGGTAGGGAATTCACCCCTCCACTTT
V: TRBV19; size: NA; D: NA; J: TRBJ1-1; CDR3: CASSIPGTTQRAFF; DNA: TGTGCCAGTAGTATACCCGGGACAACTCAACGGGCTTTCTTT
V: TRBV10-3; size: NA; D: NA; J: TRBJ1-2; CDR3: CAISEFGGYGYTF; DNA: TGTGCCATCAGTGAGTTTGGGGGGTATGGCTACACCTTC
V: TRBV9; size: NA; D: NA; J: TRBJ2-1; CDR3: CASSVEGVPYNEQFF; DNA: TGTGCCAGCAGCGTAGAAGGAGTCCCCTACAATGAGCAGTTCTTC
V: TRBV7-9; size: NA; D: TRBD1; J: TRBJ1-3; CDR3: CAILTGVQNTIYF; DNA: TGTGCCATCCTGACAGGGGTGCAAAACACCATATATTTT
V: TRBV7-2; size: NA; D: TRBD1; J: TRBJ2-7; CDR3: CASSPDRGPYEQYF; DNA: TGTGCCAGCAGCCCCGACAGGGGTCCCTACGAGCAGTACTTC
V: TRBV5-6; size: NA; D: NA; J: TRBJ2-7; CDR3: CASSSQGYEQYF; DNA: TGTGCCAGCAGCTCACAGGGCTACGAGCAGTACTTC
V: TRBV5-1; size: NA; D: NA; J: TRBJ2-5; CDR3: CASSLGLTTQETQYF; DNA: TGCGCCAGCAGCTTGGGTTTGACAACCCAAGAGACCCAGTACTTC
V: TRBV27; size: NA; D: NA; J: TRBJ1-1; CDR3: CASSSLPQGRLNTEAFF; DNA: TGTGCCAGCAGTTCCCTCCCACAGGGCCGCTTGAACACTGAAGCTTTCTTT
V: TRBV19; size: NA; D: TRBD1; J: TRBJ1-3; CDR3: CASLGQVSGNTIYF; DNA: TGTGCCAGCCTTGGACAGGTTTCTGGAAACACCATATATTTT